Below, 20 T cell receptor delta chains from the same sample are listed, as sequenced in a study of Vδ1+ human thymocytes (dated by TCRdb to 2016 to 2019). Broader findings and caveats from the paper: In contrast to oligoclonal peripheral blood repertoires, thymic TRG and TRD repertoires appeared to be highly polyclonal with Gaussian CDR3 length distributions.

The sequencing machine was an Illumina MiSeq. RNA was isolated using the RNeasy mini kit, and reverse transcription was performed with Superscript III. CDR3 amplicons were produced by multiplex PCR using pooled V-gene forward primers and a constant-region reverse primer with Illumina adaptor overhangs. The public reads were reprocessed by TCRdb using CATT, and rows of matching DNA were later combined. Here the sample has tens of thousands of delta-chain clones; more than 15% occur a single time. Together, the top ten hold under 0.55% of the sample. Their cognate antigens are unknown. Sequenced sample: Vdelta1+ gamma-delta thymocytes from the thymus. Per the publication, the cell subset or site label means: FACS-sorted CD3+ TCRalphabeta- TCRVdelta1+ TCRVdelta2- thymocytes. The receptors stem from a boy under two years old who had congenital heart surgery.

This clone was counted a few times. The gene calls are TRDV1 and TRDJ1; 7 nucleotides match TRDD3. The CDR3 is made up of 17 amino acids. J was trimmed by 0 bases and V by 0 bases; bases with no gene match: 7. Germline V gives CDR1 TSWWSYY, CDR2 QGS. CDR3 residues: CALGELVFWGYTDKLIF. CDR3 bases: TGTGCTCTTGGGGAACTCGTGTTCTGGGGGTACACCGATAAACTCATCTTT.

This clone was recorded a few times. The genes are TRDV1 and TRDJ1; D possibly corresponds to TRDD3 (5 bases). V was pared by 3 bases and J by 3 bases, with 29 bases between. CDR1 is TSWWSYY, CDR2 QGS, per germline. The CDR3 consists of 20 residues. The CDR3 DNA follows: TGTGCTCTTGGGGATTTCCCTAATCGGGGGTTTGGAGGAGTCGCCGATAAACTCATCTTT. This codes for CALGDFPNRGFGGVADKLIF.

This clone was seen only once. The chain carries TRDV1 and TRDJ2, with 10 bases that match TRDD3. The V gene's germline CDR1 is TSWWSYY and CDR2 QGS. The CDR3 contains 21 residues. Trimming took 4 bases from V and 6 from J; bases not matched to a gene: 23. DNA of the CDR3: TGTGCTCTTGGGGCTCCGGCCTTCCCCACCGTACTGGGGGATGTGGCAGCACAACTCTTCTTT. It is translated as CALGAPAFPTVLGDVAAQLFF.

This clone was picked up a small number of times. V gene TRDV1 combines with J gene TRDJ1, with 8 nucleotides matching TRDD3. This CDR3 has 18 residues. Germline V CDR1 and CDR2: TSWWSYY, QGS. J lost 3 bases, V lost 4 bases, and 16 bases had no gene match. The CDR3 is CALGVIYTLGERPDKLIF. The CDR3 nucleotides are TGTGCTCTTGGGGTCATCTACACGCTGGGGGAAAGACCCGATAAACTCATCTTT.

The V and J genes are TRDV1 and TRDJ1, with 7 nucleotides matching TRDD2. Germline V gene sequence: CDR1 TSWWSYY, CDR2 QGS. J gave up 0 bases and V 0 bases, and 10 bases lay outside the gene matches. This CDR3 has 18 residues. CDR3 in amino acids: CALGELTSYLGNTDKLIF. The CDR3 DNA reads TGTGCTCTTGGGGAACTTACTTCCTATCTGGGAAACACCGATAAACTCATCTTT.

The chain recombines TRDV1 with TRDJ1; TRDD3 aligns across 12 bases. CDR1 TSWWSYY and CDR2 QGS come from the germline V gene. The V and J ends lost 4 bases and 0 bases, in that order; junction bases with no gene match: 21. This CDR3 contains 22 residues. The CDR3: CALGATPTPYWGIHLYTDKLIF. CDR3 sequence (DNA): TGTGCTCTTGGGGCCACTCCTACCCCCTACTGGGGGATACACCTGTACACCGATAAACTCATCTTT.

In the case of this clone: This sample includes further DNA sequences coding for the same CDR3. The chain joins TRAV29/DV5 to TRDJ1, with D maybe TRDD2 (6 bases). The CDR3 has 13 amino acids. The V and J ends lost 5 bases and 8 bases respectively, with 19 bases between them. Germline-derived CDR1 and CDR2 are NSMFDY and ISSIKDK. The CDR3 loop reads CAAVSYKTAKLIF. CDR3 DNA: TGTGCAGCTGTGTCCTACAAAACTGCAAAACTCATCTTT.

This clone occurred a few times. V and J are TRDV1 and TRDJ1; 8 nucleotides line up with TRDD3. Looked up from germline, CDR1 is TSWWSYY and CDR2 is QGS. V was clipped by 0 bases and J by 0 bases; unmatched bases: 12. The CDR3 sequence is 19 residues long. CDR3 DNA: TGTGCTCTTGGGGAACTCTCCACAACTGGGGGGCGTCACACCGATAAACTCATCTTT. This sequence encodes CALGELSTTGGRHTDKLIF.

This chain connects TRDV1 to TRDJ1; 12 bases match TRDD3. J lost 0 bases, V lost 0 bases, and 26 bases had no gene match. The CDR3 spans 25 residues. Per germline, CDR1 TSWWSYY and CDR2 QGS. The CDR3 reads CALGELKTPNNGYWGILMYTDKLIF. For the CDR3, the DNA is TGTGCTCTTGGGGAACTAAAAACTCCGAATAATGGGTACTGGGGGATACTCATGTACACCGATAAACTCATCTTT.

This clone was counted a few times. The chain joins TRDV1 to TRDJ1; TRDD3 aligns across 9 bases. This CDR3 region has 22 residues. Germline V gene sequence: CDR1 TSWWSYY, CDR2 QGS. V lost 1 base to trimming and J lost 0 bases; unmatched junction nucleotides: 21. As DNA, the CDR3 is TGTGCTCTTGGGGAACAGCTCCTACGTTGGGGGATAGCCCCTTTGGACACCGATAAACTCATCTTT. Translating it yields CALGEQLLRWGIAPLDTDKLIF.

This clone was picked up a small number of times. The chain joins TRDV1 to TRDJ1; the match to TRDD3 covers 7 bases. There are 19 residues in the CDR3. Per the germline V gene, CDR1 is TSWWSYY and CDR2 is QGS. Trimming cost V 1 base and J 0 bases; bases outside gene matches: 14. The CDR3 sequence is CALGEHLLGGFRYTDKLIF. The DNA of the CDR3 is TGTGCTCTTGGGGAACACCTACTAGGGGGATTTAGGTACACCGATAAACTCATCTTT.

The chain joins TRDV1 to TRDJ1; D unclear. CDR3 length equals 16 residues. V was cut by 4 bases and J by 1 base, with 16 bases left in between. CDR1 is TSWWSYY, CDR2 QGS, per germline. Here the CDR3 DNA reads TGTGCTCTTGGGGGGAGGAGATCTTCTGTCACCGATAAACTCATCTTT. Translation gives CALGGRRSSVTDKLIF.

A few counts support this clone. The sample holds other DNA sequences that translate to the same CDR3. The chain has TRAV29/DV5 and TRDJ1, with 7 positions matching TRDD2. The trim removed 0 bases at V and 12 bases at J, leaving 11 bases unmatched. The CDR3 consists of 13 residues. CDR1 is NSMFDY, CDR2 ISSIKDK, per germline. The CDR3 DNA follows: TGTGCAGCAAGCGTTTTCCTACTGGCTTTTTTCATCTTT. This sequence encodes CAASVFLLAFFIF.

This clone was seen a handful of times. This chain links TRDV1 with TRDJ1, with D perhaps matching TRDD3 (6 bases). This CDR3 region has 18 residues. V lost 4 bases, J lost 0 bases, and 21 bases lay in between. The germline V gene encodes CDR1 TSWWSYY and CDR2 QGS. CDR3 nucleotide sequence: TGTGCTCTTGGGGCCCGTTCCTGGGGTAGGATTGACACCGATAAACTCATCTTT. It specifies CALGARSWGRIDTDKLIF.

This clone was found a few times. The V gene is TRDV3, the J gene TRDJ1; 9 nucleotides match TRDD3. V gave up 4 bases and J gave up 0 bases; unmatched junction bases: 9. Germline V lookup: CDR1 TVYSNPD, CDR2 GDNSRS (reference sequence). CDR3 length equals 15 residues. The chain's CDR3 is CASYWGRRYTDKLIF. As DNA, the CDR3 is TGTGCCTCGTACTGGGGGAGACGTTACACCGATAAACTCATCTTT.

This clone was recorded a few times. The rearrangement links TRDV1 to TRDJ1; TRDD3 matches 10 bases. Germline-derived CDR1 and CDR2 are TSWWSYY and QGS. Trimming at V came to 9 bases and at J to 4 bases, leaving 20 bases not matched to a gene. The CDR3 sequence is 18 residues long. The CDR3 here is CALASPRGWGIPGDKLIF. DNA of the CDR3: TGTGCTCTCGCTTCCCCCCGAGGATGGGGGATACCGGGCGATAAACTCATCTTT.

This clone was counted between two and nine times. V gene TRDV1 combines with J gene TRDJ1; 11 bases map to TRDD3. The CDR3 sequence is 19 residues long. In germline, CDR1 is TSWWSYY, CDR2 QGS. Trimming took 0 bases from V and 10 from J; bases not matched to a gene: 19. The CDR3 region has the DNA TGTGCTCTTGGGGAACTTATAACCACGTGGGGGATACGGACGGTTGGACTCATCTTT. This encodes CALGELITTWGIRTVGLIF.

The chain couples TRDV1 to TRDJ1; tentatively, D is TRDD2 or TRDD3 (6 bases each). Trimming cost V 2 bases and J 0 bases, with 25 bases left between them. This CDR3 has 20 amino acids. Germline-derived CDR1 and CDR2 are TSWWSYY and QGS. The CDR3 sequence: CALGEFPSYRGFRYTDKLIF. Here the CDR3 DNA reads TGTGCTCTTGGGGAATTCCCCTCCTACAGGGGATTCAGGTACACCGATAAACTCATCTTT.

The chain has TRDV1 and TRDJ1, with D perhaps TRDD2 or TRDD3 (5 bases each). V was clipped by 1 base and J by 0 bases, with 21 bases between them. The CDR3 spans 19 residues. Germline V gives CDR1 TSWWSYY, CDR2 QGS. This chain's CDR3 is CALGEHPPTSRGHTDKLIF. DNA for the CDR3: TGTGCTCTTGGGGAACACCCCCCTACAAGCCGGGGGCACACCGATAAACTCATCTTT.

In its sample, this clone was seen a few times. The genes are TRDV1 and TRDJ1, with a tentative D call TRDD3 (5 bases). This CDR3 has 19 amino acids. The ends were cut back, 2 bases at V and 1 base at J, with 23 bases in the middle. Germline-derived CDR1 and CDR2 are TSWWSYY and QGS. The CDR3 is CALGEVLLTRGGFTDKLIF. The DNA for the CDR3 is TGTGCTCTTGGGGAAGTCCTCCTTACTCGGGGGGGGTTCACCGATAAACTCATCTTT.